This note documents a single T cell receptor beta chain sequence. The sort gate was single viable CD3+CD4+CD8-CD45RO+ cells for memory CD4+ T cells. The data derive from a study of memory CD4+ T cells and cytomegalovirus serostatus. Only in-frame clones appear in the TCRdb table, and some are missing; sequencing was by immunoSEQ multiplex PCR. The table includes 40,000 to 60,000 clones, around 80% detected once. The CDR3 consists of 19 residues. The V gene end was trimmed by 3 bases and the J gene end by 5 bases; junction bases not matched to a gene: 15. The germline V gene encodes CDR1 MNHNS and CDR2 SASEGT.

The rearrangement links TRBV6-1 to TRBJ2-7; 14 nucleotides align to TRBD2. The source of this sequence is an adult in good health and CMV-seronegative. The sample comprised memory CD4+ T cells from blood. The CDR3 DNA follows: TGTGCCAGCAGTGATCTTTACATCGGGACTAGCGGGGGACGCCACGAGCAGTACTTC. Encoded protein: CASSDLYIGTSGGRHEQYF.